This entry lists 30 T cell receptor beta chains sequenced from one sample in a study of blood T cell repertoires in COVID-19. The method was immunoSEQ multiplex PCR; TCRdb's version includes in-frame clones alone and lacks a portion of them. This sample has about 12,000 clones, with around 71% found just once. Material for sequencing was peripheral blood. The source of these receptors is a man between 60 and 75 years old with COVID-19, enrolled during active disease.

This clone has a single count. This sequence joins TRBV5-4 and TRBJ2-1, with 8 bases aligning to TRBD2. Trimming at V came to 1 base and at J to 5 bases, leaving 8 bases not matched to a gene. Looked up from germline, CDR1 is SGHNT and CDR2 is YYREEE (reference sequence). There are 16 residues in the CDR3. CDR3 nucleotides: TGTGCCAGCAGCTTGTACGGGGGGGCCAGACACAATGAGCAGTTCTTC. As protein: CASSLYGGARHNEQFF.

The chain couples TRBV5-6 to TRBJ1-6; a possible D gene is TRBD1 (6 bases). The CDR3 runs 17 residues. V shed 3 bases and J shed 3 bases, with 16 bases lying between them. Germline CDR1 is SGHDT and CDR2 is YYEEEE. CDR3 coding DNA: TGTGCCAGCAGCTCGCTCGGGACACTTGACTATAATTCACCCCTCCACTTT. Translation: CASSSLGTLDYNSPLHF.

CDR3 region: CASSGTGARETQYF. The CDR3 bases are TGTGCCAGCAGCGGGACAGGGGCACGCGAGACCCAGTACTTC. The V gene is TRBV6-5, the J gene TRBJ2-5, with 10 nucleotides matching TRBD1. In germline, CDR1 is MNHEY, CDR2 SVGAGI. This CDR3 region has 14 residues. J lost 5 bases, V lost 6 bases, and 6 bases had no gene match.

The chain couples TRBV6-4 to TRBJ2-1, with D tentatively TRBD1 (5 bases). The length of the CDR3 is 14 residues. Looked up from germline, CDR1 is MRHNA and CDR2 is SNTAGT. Trimming left V 9 bases short and J 0 bases short, with 12 bases between. The CDR3, as DNA: TGTGCCAGTCCGGACAAGGGCTCCTACAATGAGCAGTTCTTC. Encoded protein: CASPDKGSYNEQFF.

V usage is TRBV11-2 and J usage is TRBJ2-3; 8 bases are a match to TRBD1. This CDR3 comprises 15 residues. The germline V gene has CDR1 SGHAT and CDR2 FQNNGV. J gave up 3 bases and V 1 base, and 3 bases lay outside the gene matches. CDR3 bases: TGTGCCAGCAGCTTAGCTAGGACAGGGACAGATACGCAGTATTTT. This sequence encodes CASSLARTGTDTQYF.

This chain uses TRBV5-6 with TRBJ1-1; 8 nucleotides match TRBD1. CDR3 length: 15 residues. J gave up 4 bases and V 0 bases, and 5 bases lay outside the gene matches. Germline assignment: CDR1 SGHDT and CDR2 YYEEEE. Here the CDR3 reads CASSLGGTGPTEAFF. The CDR3 bases are TGTGCCAGCAGCTTGGGAGGGACAGGCCCCACTGAAGCTTTCTTT.

This clone is labeled large (0.1 to 1%). The rearrangement joins TRBV18 to TRBJ2-5; 9 bases fit TRBD1. The germline CDR1 and CDR2 sequences are KGHSH and LQKENI. The V and J ends lost 4 bases and 4 bases, in that order; junction bases with no gene match: 4. The CDR3 length is 14 residues. CDR3 bases: TGTGCCAGCTCACTAAGGACAGGGGCAGAGACCCAGTACTTC. Its protein is CASSLRTGAETQYF.

The J gene is TRBJ1-2, the V gene TRBV3-1 (or the pseudogene TRBV3-2); D possibly corresponds to TRBD1 (5 bases). This CDR3 is built from 14 residues. V was shortened by 0 bases and J by 5 bases, with 10 bases between the two germline ends. The germline V gene has CDR1 LGHDT and CDR2 YNNKEL (reference sequence). The CDR3 sequence is CASSQDGARYGYTF. CDR3 DNA sequence: TGTGCCAGCAGCCAAGATGGGGCTCGGTATGGCTACACCTTC.

The chain employs TRBV10-2 and TRBJ2-1, with TRBD2 matching 7 bases. The CDR3 has 15 residues. Germline V gene sequence: CDR1 WSHSY, CDR2 SAAADI. Unmatched junction bases numbered 2, after V lost 1 base and J lost 2 bases. For the CDR3, the DNA is TGCGCCAGCAGTGAGTTGGGGGGGGCCTACAATGAGCAGTTCTTC. Residues: CASSELGGAYNEQFF.

The V and J genes are TRBV6-2 or TRBV6-3 and TRBJ2-1; D is unclear. The CDR3 runs 14 residues. V was shortened by 0 bases and J by 4 bases, with 7 bases between the two germline ends. CDR1 and CDR2 from the germline V gene are MNHEY and SVGEGT. CDR3 amino acids: CASSYSARYNEQFF. The CDR3 DNA is TGTGCCAGCAGTTACTCGGCCCGATACAATGAGCAGTTCTTC.

The chain combines TRBV2 with TRBJ2-2, with TRBD1 identical over 7 bases. Trimming at V came to 2 bases and at J to 4 bases, leaving 7 bases not matched to a gene. Germline CDR1 reads SNHLY; CDR2 reads FYNNEI. The CDR3 is made up of 16 amino acids. CDR3 DNA sequence: TGTGCCAGCAGTGAAAGGGGGCAGAGCGTCACCGGGGAGCTGTTTTTT. Its translation is CASSERGQSVTGELFF.

V is TRBV29-1 and J is TRBJ1-1, with 7 nucleotides matching TRBD1. The germline gives CDR1 SQVTM, CDR2 ANQGSEA. This CDR3 is built from 13 residues. Trimming at V came to 6 bases and at J to 4 bases, leaving 8 bases not matched to a gene. The CDR3 DNA is TGCAGCGTGTTTGGACAGGCAACCACTGAAGCTTTCTTT. This gives the protein CSVFGQATTEAFF.

The chain joins TRBV11-2 to TRBJ2-3; 12 nucleotides match TRBD2. The ends lost 4 bases at V and 1 base at J; junction bases unmatched: 12. Germline CDR1 SGHAT, CDR2 FQNNGV. The CDR3 runs 19 residues. In nucleotides, the CDR3 is TGTGCCAGCAGCTGGATCTCTAGCGGGAGGGCTGGGGGCACAGATACGCAGTATTTT. Translating gives CASSWISSGRAGGTDTQYF.

The rearrangement joins TRBV5-1 to TRBJ2-1; D unresolved. CDR1 is SGHRS, CDR2 YFSETQ, per germline. The CDR3 has 13 residues. Trimming shortened V by 0 bases and J by 4 bases, and 5 bases separated the two germline ends. The CDR3 loop is CASSLDGYNEQFF. The CDR3 bases are TGCGCCAGCAGCTTGGACGGGTACAATGAGCAGTTCTTC.

The chain combines TRBV27 with TRBJ1-1; D is uncertain. The CDR3 covers 13 residues. Per germline, CDR1 MNHEY and CDR2 SMNVEV (reference sequence). Trimming pared 5 bases from V and 1 base from J, leaving 8 bases between. The CDR3 DNA reads as TGTGCCAGCAGTCTCCTGAGGAACACTGAAGCTTTCTTT. Translating gives CASSLLRNTEAFF.

This clone has just a few counts. This chain links TRBV7-2 with TRBJ1-6; the match to TRBD1 covers 10 bases. The length of the CDR3 is 14 residues. The V segment lost 3 bases and the J segment 10 bases; nucleotides outside the gene matches: 3. Per germline, CDR1 SGHTA and CDR2 FQGNSA. The CDR3 here is CASSLGQGWSPLHF. CDR3 DNA: TGTGCCAGCAGCTTGGGACAGGGGTGGTCACCCCTCCACTTT.

This clone was found once. The rearrangement uses TRBV28 and TRBJ2-2; 7 nucleotides agree with TRBD1. The CDR3 length is 14 residues. The germline CDR1 and CDR2 sequences are MDHEN and SYDVKM. J gave up 8 bases and V 5 bases, and 8 bases lay outside the gene matches. The CDR3 bases are TGTGCCAGCAGTCCCCCAGGGGGTTCGGGGGAGCTGTTTTTT. Protein: CASSPPGGSGELFF.

The chain links TRBV29-1 to TRBJ2-6, with 8 nucleotides matching TRBD1. CDR3 size: 17 residues. CDR1 SQVTM and CDR2 ANQGSEA come from the germline V gene. Trimming removed 2 bases from V and 3 bases from J; junction bases left unmatched: 9. CDR3 sequence reads: CSVESRQGANGANVLTF. The CDR3 bases are TGCAGCGTTGAAAGTCGGCAGGGGGCAAATGGGGCCAACGTCCTGACTTTC.

The rearrangement links TRBV2 to TRBJ1-3, with D tentatively TRBD1 (5 bases). This CDR3 comprises 13 residues. Germline loops: CDR1 SNHLY, CDR2 FYNNEI. Trimming removed 9 bases at V and 1 base at J, with 10 bases between. The CDR3 nucleotides read TGTGCCAGTCTCAGGGATTCTGGAAACACCATATATTTT. This codes for CASLRDSGNTIYF.

This rearrangement joins TRBV29-1 to TRBJ1-1; 9 nucleotides line up with TRBD1. This CDR3 region has 15 residues. Germline V gene lookup returns CDR1 SQVTM and CDR2 ANQGSEA. With 5 bases clipped from V and 5 bases from J, the junction kept 12 bases outside the gene matches. The CDR3 DNA follows: TGCAGCGTTCTCCGGGACAGGGTATCGGGGACTGAAGCTTTCTTT. This gives the protein CSVLRDRVSGTEAFF.

This clone was observed a handful of times. The chain links TRBV5-1 to TRBJ2-7; TRBD1 matches 9 bases. J was trimmed by 4 bases and V by 4 bases; bases with no gene match: 9. Germline CDR1 SGHRS, CDR2 YFSETQ. The CDR3 is 15 amino acids. The CDR3 loop is CASSPNDRGAYEQYF. The CDR3 coding sequence is TGCGCCAGCAGCCCCAACGACAGGGGGGCGTACGAGCAGTACTTC.

This clone was observed a single time. The chain is built from TRBV5-1 and TRBJ2-5; 9 nucleotides align to TRBD2. CDR1 and CDR2 from the germline V gene are SGHRS and YFSETQ. This CDR3 contains 18 residues. The V gene end was trimmed by 2 bases and the J gene end by 4 bases; junction bases not matched to a gene: 15. Written as DNA, the CDR3 is TGCGCCAGCAGCTTAACTTTCGCGGGGGGGCTCCGGGGAGAGACCCAGTACTTC. It is translated as CASSLTFAGGLRGETQYF.

This clone is classed as medium-sized. The genes are TRBV5-4 and TRBJ2-7; no firm D call. The V gene lost 0 bases and the J gene lost 5 bases, with 15 bases spanning the gap. The CDR3 has 15 amino acids. CDR1 SGHNT and CDR2 YYREEE come from the germline V gene (reference sequence). The CDR3 region is CASSLAGWNLDEQYF. The DNA of the CDR3 is TGTGCCAGCAGCTTGGCCGGGTGGAATCTGGACGAGCAGTACTTC.

The J gene is TRBJ1-1, the V gene TRBV7-3; D is unresolved. Trimming left V 2 bases short and J 6 bases short, with 10 bases between. The CDR3 runs to 13 residues. Germline loops: CDR1 SGHTA, CDR2 FQGTGA. The CDR3 nucleotides are TGTGCCAGCAGCTTATGGGGAGGTGCTGAAGCTTTCTTT. This translates into CASSLWGGAEAFF.

This clone appeared a single time. This chain connects TRBV7-8 to TRBJ1-5; tentative D call: TRBD1 (5 bases). Germline values: CDR1 SGHVS, CDR2 FQNEAQ. V lost 1 base to trimming and J lost 6 bases, with 13 bases between them. CDR3 length equals 15 residues. The CDR3 region is CASSLVSQGGQPQHF. The CDR3 nucleotides are TGTGCCAGCAGCTTAGTGTCGCAGGGAGGTCAGCCCCAGCATTTT.

The V and J genes are TRBV3-1 (or the pseudogene TRBV3-2) and TRBJ2-2; no clear D. The germline V gene has CDR1 LGHDT and CDR2 YNNKEL (reference sequence). V lost 4 bases to trimming and J lost 6 bases, with 3 bases between them. The CDR3 is 11 residues long. In DNA, the CDR3 is TGTGCCAGCAGCCCCTCCGGGGAGCTGTTTTTT. This codes for CASSPSGELFF.

The CDR3 DNA reads as TGTGCCAGCAGTTACTCACAGGGGGCTAATGAGCAGTTCTTC. This sequence encodes CASSYSQGANEQFF. This sequence joins TRBV6-6 and TRBJ2-1, with 9 bases that match TRBD1. The V gene's germline CDR1 is MNHNY and CDR2 SVGAGI (reference sequence). Germline trimming cut 0 bases from V and 7 bases from J; bases unmatched to any gene: 1. CDR3 size: 14 residues.

This clone was recorded a few times. The chain couples TRBV10-3 to TRBJ1-2, with 7 bases aligning to TRBD1. The J segment lost 5 bases and the V segment lost 0 bases, leaving 6 bases of the junction unmatched. Germline V lookup: CDR1 ENHRY, CDR2 SYGVKD. The CDR3 totals 15 residues. As DNA, the CDR3 is TGTGCCATCAGTGAGTCTGAGGGGGCGCGATATGGCTACACCTTC. Its protein is CAISESEGARYGYTF.

This clone was seen a single time. The V call is TRBV27, the J call TRBJ2-1, with 7 positions matching TRBD2. The CDR3 length is 15 residues. J lost 4 bases, V lost 3 bases, and 6 bases had no gene match. Germline V CDR1 and CDR2: MNHEY, SMNVEV (reference sequence). The DNA for the CDR3 is TGTGCCAGCAGTTTCGGGGGGTCGCCTTACAATGAGCAGTTCTTC. Protein: CASSFGGSPYNEQFF.

J is TRBJ2-1 and V is TRBV4-3; D perhaps matches TRBD1 (5 bases). The CDR3 has 15 residues. The ends were cut back, 3 bases at V and 0 bases at J, with 9 bases in the middle. Germline V gene sequence: CDR1 LGHNA, CDR2 YSLEER. This CDR3 is CASSHEGDSYNEQFF. The DNA for the CDR3 is TGCGCCAGCAGCCACGAAGGGGACTCCTACAATGAGCAGTTCTTC.